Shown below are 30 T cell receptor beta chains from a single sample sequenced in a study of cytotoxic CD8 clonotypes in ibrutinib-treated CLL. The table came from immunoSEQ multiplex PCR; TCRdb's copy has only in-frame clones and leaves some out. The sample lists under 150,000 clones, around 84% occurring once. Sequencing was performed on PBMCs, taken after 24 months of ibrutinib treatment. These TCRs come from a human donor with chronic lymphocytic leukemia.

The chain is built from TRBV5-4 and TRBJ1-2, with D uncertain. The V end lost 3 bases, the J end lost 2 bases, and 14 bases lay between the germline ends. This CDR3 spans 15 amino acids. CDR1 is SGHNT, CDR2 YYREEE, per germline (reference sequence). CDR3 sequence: CASSSATGPNYGYTF. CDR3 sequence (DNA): TGTGCCAGCAGCTCGGCCACTGGACCAAACTATGGCTACACCTTC.

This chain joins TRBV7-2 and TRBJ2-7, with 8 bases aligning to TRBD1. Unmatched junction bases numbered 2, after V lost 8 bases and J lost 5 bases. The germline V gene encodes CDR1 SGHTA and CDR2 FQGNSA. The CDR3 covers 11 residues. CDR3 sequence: CASGQGHEQYF. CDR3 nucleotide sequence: TGTGCCAGCGGACAGGGTCACGAGCAGTACTTC.

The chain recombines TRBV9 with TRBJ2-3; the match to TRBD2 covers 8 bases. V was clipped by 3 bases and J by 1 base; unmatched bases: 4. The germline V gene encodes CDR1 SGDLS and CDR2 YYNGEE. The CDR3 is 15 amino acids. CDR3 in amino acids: CASSEGAGGTDTQYF. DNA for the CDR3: TGTGCCAGCAGCGAGGGAGCGGGGGGCACAGATACGCAGTATTTT.

For the CDR3, the DNA is TGTGCCAGTAGTGAGGGACAAAAAACGACCCAGTACTTC. Its translation is CASSEGQKTTQYF. V and J are TRBV19 and TRBJ2-5, with D possibly being TRBD1 (6 bases). Per germline, CDR1 LNHDA and CDR2 SQIVND (reference sequence). The CDR3 length is 13 residues. V lost 5 bases and J 7 bases, leaving 14 bases between the germline ends.

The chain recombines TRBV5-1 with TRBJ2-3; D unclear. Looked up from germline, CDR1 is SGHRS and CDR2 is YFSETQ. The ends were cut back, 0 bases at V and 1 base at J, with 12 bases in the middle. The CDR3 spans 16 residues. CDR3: CASSLGVPVGTDTQYF. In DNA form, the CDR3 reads TGCGCCAGCAGCTTGGGCGTCCCGGTGGGCACAGATACGCAGTATTTT.

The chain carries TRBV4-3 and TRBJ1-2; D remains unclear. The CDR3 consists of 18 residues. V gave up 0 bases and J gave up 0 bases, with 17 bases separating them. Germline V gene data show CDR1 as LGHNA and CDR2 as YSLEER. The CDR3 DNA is TGCGCCAGCAGCCAAGATGAGGGCGGATCCCCAACTAACTATGGCTACACCTTC. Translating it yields CASSQDEGGSPTNYGYTF.

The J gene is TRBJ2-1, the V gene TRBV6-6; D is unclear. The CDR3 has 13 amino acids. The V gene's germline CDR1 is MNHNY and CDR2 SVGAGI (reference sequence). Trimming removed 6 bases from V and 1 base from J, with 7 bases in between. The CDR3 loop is CASRLDSYNEQFF. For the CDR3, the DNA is TGTGCCAGCAGGCTCGATTCCTACAATGAGCAGTTCTTC.

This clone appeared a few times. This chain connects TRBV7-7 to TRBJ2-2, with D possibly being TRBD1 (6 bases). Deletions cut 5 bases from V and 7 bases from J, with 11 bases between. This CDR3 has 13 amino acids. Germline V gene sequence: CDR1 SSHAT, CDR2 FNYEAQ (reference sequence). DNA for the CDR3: TGTGCCAGCAGCATCGGACAGAACGGGGAGCTGTTTTTT. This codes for CASSIGQNGELFF.

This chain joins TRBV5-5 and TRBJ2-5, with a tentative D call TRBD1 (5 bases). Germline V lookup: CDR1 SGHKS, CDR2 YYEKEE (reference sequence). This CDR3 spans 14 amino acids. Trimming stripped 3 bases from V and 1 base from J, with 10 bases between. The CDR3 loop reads CASSSWGSQETQYF. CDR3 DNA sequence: TGTGCCAGCAGCTCGTGGGGCAGCCAAGAGACCCAGTACTTC.

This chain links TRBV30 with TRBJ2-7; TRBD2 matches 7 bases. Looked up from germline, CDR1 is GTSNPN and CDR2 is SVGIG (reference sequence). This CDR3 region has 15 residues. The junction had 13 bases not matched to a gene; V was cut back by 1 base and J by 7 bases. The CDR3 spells CAWSDRTGGDREQYF. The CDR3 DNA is TGTGCCTGGAGTGACCGGACTGGGGGGGATCGAGAGCAGTACTTC.

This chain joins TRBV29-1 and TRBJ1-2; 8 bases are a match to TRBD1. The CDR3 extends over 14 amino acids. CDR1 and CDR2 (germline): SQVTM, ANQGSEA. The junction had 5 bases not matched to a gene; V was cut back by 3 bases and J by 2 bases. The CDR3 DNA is TGCAGCGTTGACACCCGACAGGGGAACTATGGCTACACCTTC. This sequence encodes CSVDTRQGNYGYTF.

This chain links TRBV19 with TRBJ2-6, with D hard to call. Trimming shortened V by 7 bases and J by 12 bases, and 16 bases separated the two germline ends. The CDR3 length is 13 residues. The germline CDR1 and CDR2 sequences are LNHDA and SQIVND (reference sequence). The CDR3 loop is CASKAAPVPVLTF. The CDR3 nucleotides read TGTGCCAGTAAGGCAGCCCCTGTACCCGTCCTGACTTTC. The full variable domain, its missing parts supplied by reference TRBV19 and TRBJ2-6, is DGGITQSPKYLFRKEGQNVTLSCEQNLNHDAMYWYRQDPGQGLRLIYYSQIVNDFQKGDIAEGYSVSREKKESFPLTVTSAQKNPTAFYLCASKAAPVPVLTFGAGSRLTVL.

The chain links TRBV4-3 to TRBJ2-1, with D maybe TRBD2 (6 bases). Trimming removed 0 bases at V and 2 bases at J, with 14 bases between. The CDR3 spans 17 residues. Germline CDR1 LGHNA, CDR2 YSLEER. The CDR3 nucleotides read TGCGCCAGCAGCCAAGAGGCGGGGCGAACCACCTACAATGAGCAGTTCTTC. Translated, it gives CASSQEAGRTTYNEQFF.

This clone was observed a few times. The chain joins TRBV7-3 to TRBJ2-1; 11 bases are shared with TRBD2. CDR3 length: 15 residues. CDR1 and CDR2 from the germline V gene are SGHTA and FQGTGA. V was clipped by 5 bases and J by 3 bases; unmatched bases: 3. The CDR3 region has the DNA TGTGCCAGCAGCCTCGGACTAGCGGGCTACAATGAGCAGTTCTTC. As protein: CASSLGLAGYNEQFF.

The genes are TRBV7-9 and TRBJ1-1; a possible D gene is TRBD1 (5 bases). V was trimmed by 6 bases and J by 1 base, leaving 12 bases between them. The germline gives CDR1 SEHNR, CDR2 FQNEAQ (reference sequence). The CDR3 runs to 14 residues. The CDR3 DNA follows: TGTGCCAGCAGGATCGACGGGGGGAACACTGAAGCTTTCTTT. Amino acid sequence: CASRIDGGNTEAFF.

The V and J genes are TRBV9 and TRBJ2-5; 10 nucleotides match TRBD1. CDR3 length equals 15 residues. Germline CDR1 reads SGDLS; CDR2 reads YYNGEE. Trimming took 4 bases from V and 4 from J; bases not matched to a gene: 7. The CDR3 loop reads CASSPRTGGGETQYF. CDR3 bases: TGTGCCAGCAGCCCCCGGACAGGGGGAGGAGAGACCCAGTACTTC.

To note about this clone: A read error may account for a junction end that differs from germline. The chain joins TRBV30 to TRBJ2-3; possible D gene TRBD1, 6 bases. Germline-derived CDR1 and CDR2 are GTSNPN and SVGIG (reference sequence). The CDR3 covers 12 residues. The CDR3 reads CAWSETGDPQYF. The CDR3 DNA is TGTGCCTGGAGCGAGACAGGAGATCCGCAGTATTTT.

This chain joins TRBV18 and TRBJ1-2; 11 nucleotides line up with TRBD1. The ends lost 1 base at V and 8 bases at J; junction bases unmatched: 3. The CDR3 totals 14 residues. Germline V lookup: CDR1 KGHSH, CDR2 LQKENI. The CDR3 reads CASSPRGQGEGYTF. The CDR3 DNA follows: TGTGCCAGCTCACCACGGGGACAGGGGGAAGGCTACACCTTC.

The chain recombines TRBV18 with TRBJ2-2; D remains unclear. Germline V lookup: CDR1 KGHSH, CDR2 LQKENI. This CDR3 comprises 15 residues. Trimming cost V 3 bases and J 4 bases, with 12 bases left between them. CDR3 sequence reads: CASSPQGSLTGELFF. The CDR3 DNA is TGTGCCAGCTCACCTCAAGGCAGCCTCACCGGGGAGCTGTTTTTT.

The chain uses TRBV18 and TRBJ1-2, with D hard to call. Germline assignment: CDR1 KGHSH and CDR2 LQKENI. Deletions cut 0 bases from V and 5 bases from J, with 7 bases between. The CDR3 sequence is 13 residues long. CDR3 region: CASSPPGGYGYTF. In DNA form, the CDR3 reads TGTGCCAGCTCACCACCGGGTGGTTATGGCTACACCTTC.

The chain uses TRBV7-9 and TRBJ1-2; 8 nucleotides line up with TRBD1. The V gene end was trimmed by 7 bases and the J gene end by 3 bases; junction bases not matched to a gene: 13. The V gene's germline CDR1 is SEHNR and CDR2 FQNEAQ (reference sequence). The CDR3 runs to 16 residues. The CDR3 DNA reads TGTGCCAGCATCGATTTCCCGGACAGGGTGGACTATGGCTACACCTTC. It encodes CASIDFPDRVDYGYTF.

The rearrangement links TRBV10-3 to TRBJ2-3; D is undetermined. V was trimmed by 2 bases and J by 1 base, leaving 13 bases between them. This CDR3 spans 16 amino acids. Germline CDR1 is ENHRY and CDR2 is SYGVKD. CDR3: CAISELGIKGTDTQYF. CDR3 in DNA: TGTGCCATCAGTGAGCTTGGGATAAAAGGCACAGATACGCAGTATTTT.

This CDR3 reads CASSAQGAQETQYF. CDR3 DNA sequence: TGTGCCAGCAGTGCCCAGGGGGCTCAAGAGACCCAGTACTTC. The chain employs TRBV6-1 and TRBJ2-5, with 8 bases aligning to TRBD1. J lost 2 bases, V lost 4 bases, and 3 bases had no gene match. The CDR3 totals 14 residues. CDR1 is MNHNS, CDR2 SASEGT, per germline.

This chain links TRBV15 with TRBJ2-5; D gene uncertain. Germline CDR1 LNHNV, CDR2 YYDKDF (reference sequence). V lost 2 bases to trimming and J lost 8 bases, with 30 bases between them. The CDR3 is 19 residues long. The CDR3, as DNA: TGTGCCACCAGCAGACCTCGATCCCCTCTGAAACGACAAGAGAGTACCCAGTACTTC. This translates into CATSRPRSPLKRQESTQYF.

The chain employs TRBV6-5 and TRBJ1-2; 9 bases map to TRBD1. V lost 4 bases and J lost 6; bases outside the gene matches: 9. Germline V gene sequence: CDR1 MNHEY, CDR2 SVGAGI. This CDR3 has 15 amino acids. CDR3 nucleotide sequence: TGTGCCAGCAGTTCCACCGGGACAGGGATAAATGGCTACACCTTC. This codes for CASSSTGTGINGYTF.

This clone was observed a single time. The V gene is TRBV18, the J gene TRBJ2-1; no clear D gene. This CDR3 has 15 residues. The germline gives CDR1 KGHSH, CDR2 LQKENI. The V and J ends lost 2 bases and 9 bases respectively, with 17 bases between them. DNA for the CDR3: TGTGCCAGCTCACCAGACCCCCTTCCGGGCAGTGAGCAGTTCTTC. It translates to CASSPDPLPGSEQFF.

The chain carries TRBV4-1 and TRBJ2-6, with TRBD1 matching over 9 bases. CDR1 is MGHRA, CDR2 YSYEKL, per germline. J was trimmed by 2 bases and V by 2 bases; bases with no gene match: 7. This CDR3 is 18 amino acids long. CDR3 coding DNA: TGCGCCAGCAGCCAACCGACAGGGGGGGCCCCTGGGGCCAACGTCCTGACTTTC. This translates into CASSQPTGGAPGANVLTF.

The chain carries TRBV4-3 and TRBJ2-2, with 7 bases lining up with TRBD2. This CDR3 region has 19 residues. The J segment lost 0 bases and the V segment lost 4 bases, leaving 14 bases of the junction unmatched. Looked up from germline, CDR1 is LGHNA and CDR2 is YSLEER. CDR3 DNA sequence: TGCGCCAGCAGCCCACGACCGCTGTTGGGGGGGGCGAACACCGGGGAGCTGTTTTTT. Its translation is CASSPRPLLGGANTGELFF.

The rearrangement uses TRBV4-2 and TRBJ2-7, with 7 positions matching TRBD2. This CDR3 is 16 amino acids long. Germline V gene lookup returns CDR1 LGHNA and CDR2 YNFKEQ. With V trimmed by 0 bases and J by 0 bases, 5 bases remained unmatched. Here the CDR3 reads CASSQDRLADSYEQYF. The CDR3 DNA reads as TGTGCCAGCAGCCAAGATAGGCTAGCGGACTCCTACGAGCAGTACTTC.

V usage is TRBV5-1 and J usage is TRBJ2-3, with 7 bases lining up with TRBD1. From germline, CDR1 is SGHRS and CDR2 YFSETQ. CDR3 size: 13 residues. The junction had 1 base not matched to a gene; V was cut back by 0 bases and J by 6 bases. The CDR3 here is CASSLVTGDTQYF. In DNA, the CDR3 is TGCGCCAGCAGCTTGGTGACAGGGGATACGCAGTATTTT. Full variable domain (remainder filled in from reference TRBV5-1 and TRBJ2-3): KAGVTQTPRYLIKTRGQQVTLSCSPISGHRSVSWYQQTPGQGLQFLFEYFSETQRNKGNFPGRFSGRQFSNSRSEMNVSTLELGDSALYLCASSLVTGDTQYFGPGTRLTVL.